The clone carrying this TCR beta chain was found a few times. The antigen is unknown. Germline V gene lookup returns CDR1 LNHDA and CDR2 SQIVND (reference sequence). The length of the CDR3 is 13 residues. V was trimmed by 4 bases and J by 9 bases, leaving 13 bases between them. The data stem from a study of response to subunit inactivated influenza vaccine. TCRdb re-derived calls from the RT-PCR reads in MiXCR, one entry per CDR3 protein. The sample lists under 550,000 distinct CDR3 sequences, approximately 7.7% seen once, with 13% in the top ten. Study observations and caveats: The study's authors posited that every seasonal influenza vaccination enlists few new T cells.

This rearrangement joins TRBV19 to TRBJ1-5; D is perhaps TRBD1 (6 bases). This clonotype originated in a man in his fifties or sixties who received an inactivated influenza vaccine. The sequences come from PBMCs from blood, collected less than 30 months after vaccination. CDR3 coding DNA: TGTGCCAGTAGTACCACAGGGCTGGGGCCCCAGCATTTT. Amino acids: CASSTTGLGPQHF.